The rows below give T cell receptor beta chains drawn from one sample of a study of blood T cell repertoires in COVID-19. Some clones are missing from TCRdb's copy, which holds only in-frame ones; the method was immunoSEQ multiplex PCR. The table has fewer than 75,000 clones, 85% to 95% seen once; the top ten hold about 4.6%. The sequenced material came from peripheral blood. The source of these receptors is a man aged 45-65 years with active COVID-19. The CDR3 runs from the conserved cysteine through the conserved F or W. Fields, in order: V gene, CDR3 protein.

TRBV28,CASTIRTGGSEKLFF
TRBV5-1,CASSFTSGSSYNEQFF
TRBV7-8,CASSLGRLETQYF
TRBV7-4,CASSFGRAGGNTIYF
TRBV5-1,CASSLDSTYNEQFF
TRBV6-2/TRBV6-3,CASSTGTDTDTQYF
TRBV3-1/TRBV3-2,CASSQRLDGDIQYF
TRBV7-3,CASSLGGILNTEAFF
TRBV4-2,CASSQDAQHPTQYF
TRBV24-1,CATSVDGSFGELFF
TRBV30,CAWSGGVFHQPQHF
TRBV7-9,CASSPTSWGDNEQFF
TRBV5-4,CASSFGQGGSHF
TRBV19,CASRQNLQETQYF
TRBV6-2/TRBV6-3,CASSYLKPGSQDSGNTIYF
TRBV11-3,CASSISRGHNTGELFF
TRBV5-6,CASSFPTLPYTDTQYF
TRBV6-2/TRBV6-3,CASSYGEGGKLFF
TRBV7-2,CASSRGAHLSTDTQYF
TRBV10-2,CASSEFKGSQETQYF
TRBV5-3,CARSLVCGSDRLYNEQFF
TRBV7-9,CASSPLRDRGSLEAFF
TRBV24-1,CATSDLGAGRVF
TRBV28,CASSSQLAGGGDTQYF
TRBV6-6,CASSSTGWTYNEQFF
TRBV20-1,CSASGLAGGSTYEQYF
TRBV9,CASSVSTSGRRSDTQYF
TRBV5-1,CASSFSRDSPLHF
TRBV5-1,CASSNPQGDYGYTF
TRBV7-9,CASSLGLVGGTNEKLFF
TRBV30,CAWSPVGGPRPEAFF
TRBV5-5,CASSLGSGGPNEQFF
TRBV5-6,CASRLQGRGNTEAFF
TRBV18,CASSPGGANTGELFF
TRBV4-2,CASSQGGQGRAKNIQYF
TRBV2,CASSLLAGEAEQYF
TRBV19,CASSSTGDLTDTQYF
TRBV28,CASSSNRVYEQYF
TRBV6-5,CASSYAQPDKLYF
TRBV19,CASSISGRSNTGELFF
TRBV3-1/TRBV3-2,CASSLLGNEQFF
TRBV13,CASSFTGDPNQPQHF
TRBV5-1,CASSLIQGPETQYF
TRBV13,CASRVLAGAGNTGELFF
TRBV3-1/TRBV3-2,CASSLEETQYF
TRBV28,CASSTYYEQYF
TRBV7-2,CASSLGWLGGWEQFF
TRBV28,CASSRGGPQHF
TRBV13,CASSPETSGMINEQFF
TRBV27,CASRTGQTYEQYF
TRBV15,CATSSRTSPYEQYF
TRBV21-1,CASSKALRGANYGYTF
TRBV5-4,CASSLQAGSGYYGYTF